The following is a T cell receptor (beta chain) sequence with its context. This sample stems from a study of cytomegalovirus exposure and HLA in healthy donors. Generated by immunoSEQ multiplex PCR, the TCRdb table keeps only in-frame clones and is missing some. The sample lists about 140,000 clones, around 80% occurring once. From germline, CDR1 is MNHEY and CDR2 SMNVEV (reference sequence). Trimming shortened V by 4 bases and J by 0 bases, and 10 bases separated the two germline ends. The CDR3 totals 14 residues. Sequenced: PBMCs. The TCR comes from a young man in good health and CMV-seropositive. V is TRBV27 and J is TRBJ2-7; D gene unclear. DNA for the CDR3: TGTGCCAGCAGTTCTGTAGCAAGCTCCTACGAGCAGTACTTC. It translates to CASSSVASSYEQYF.